Below are 20 T cell receptor beta chains sequenced from a single sample in a study of shared clonotypes between healthy human individuals. The table came from immunoSEQ multiplex PCR; TCRdb's copy has only in-frame clones and leaves some out. The sample consists of about 600,000 clones, 95% of them appearing once. Naive CD8 cells lacked CD45RO, underwent positive selection for CCR7 and left out terminally differentiated effector memory CD45RA+ cells. The sample taken for sequencing was naive CD8+ T cells sorted from blood. The receptors derive from a woman in her thirties in good health.

The chain joins TRBV2 to TRBJ2-4, with D possibly matching TRBD2 (6 bases). The CDR3 is 14 amino acids. V shed 6 bases and J shed 0 bases, with 9 bases lying between them. From germline, CDR1 is SNHLY and CDR2 FYNNEI. CDR3 protein: CASSTGLAKNIQYF. The DNA for the CDR3 is TGTGCCAGCAGCACGGGACTAGCCAAAAACATTCAGTACTTC.

Here the CDR3 DNA reads TGTGCCAGCGCTGGGACAGCAGCTTACAATGAGCAGTTCTTC. Translation gives CASAGTAAYNEQFF. V is TRBV7-9 and J is TRBJ2-1; 7 nucleotides match TRBD1. CDR3 length: 14 amino acids. V lost 8 bases to trimming and J lost 4 bases; unmatched junction nucleotides: 8. Germline CDR1 is SEHNR and CDR2 is FQNEAQ (reference sequence).

This sequence joins TRBV27 and TRBJ1-5; a weak D match, TRBD1 (5 bases). The CDR3 covers 14 residues. Germline-derived CDR1 and CDR2 are MNHEY and SMNVEV (reference sequence). V dropped 6 bases and J dropped 9 bases, with 18 bases sitting between them. Here the CDR3 reads CASREGEGNTPQHF. The CDR3 DNA reads TGTGCCAGCAGGGAAGGGGAAGGGAATACGCCCCAGCATTTT.

The table lists this clone with a count of one. DNA for the CDR3: TGTGCCAGCAGTTCCTCCCAACAGGGGGCCTGGGAAAAACTGTTTTTT. Amino acid sequence: CASSSSQQGAWEKLFF. The chain combines TRBV28 with TRBJ1-4, with 9 bases aligning to TRBD1. CDR3 length: 16 amino acids. Germline V CDR1 and CDR2: MDHEN, SYDVKM. With 4 bases clipped from V and 8 bases from J, the junction kept 11 bases outside the gene matches.

V and J are TRBV19 and TRBJ2-7, with TRBD1 matching 7 bases. Per the germline V gene, CDR1 is LNHDA and CDR2 is SQIVND (reference sequence). This CDR3 comprises 15 residues. Unmatched junction bases numbered 6, after V lost 1 base and J lost 3 bases. The CDR3 protein is CASSIAGDRYYEQYF. The CDR3, as DNA: TGTGCCAGTAGTATAGCAGGGGACAGATACTACGAGCAGTACTTC.

The chain recombines TRBV4-1 with TRBJ2-1; perhaps D is TRBD1 or TRBD2 (6 bases each). Trimming took 5 bases from V and 8 from J, leaving 19 bases between them. The CDR3 consists of 15 residues. Germline V gene sequence: CDR1 MGHRA, CDR2 YSYEKL. CDR3 region: CASSRRDKRAHEQFF. The CDR3 nucleotides are TGCGCCAGCAGCAGGCGGGACAAGAGGGCCCATGAGCAGTTCTTC.

The chain recombines TRBV20-1 with TRBJ1-1; no clear D gene. The CDR3 loop spans 11 amino acids. Germline values: CDR1 DFQATT, CDR2 SNEGSKA (reference sequence). Trimming cost V 3 bases and J 4 bases, with 6 bases left between them. The CDR3 spells CSARYGTEAFF. In nucleotides, the CDR3 is TGCAGTGCTAGGTATGGCACTGAAGCTTTCTTT.

This chain connects TRBV27 to TRBJ2-2, with D unresolved. The CDR3 sequence is 16 residues long. The germline V gene has CDR1 MNHEY and CDR2 SMNVEV (reference sequence). V lost 0 bases to trimming and J lost 6 bases, with 14 bases between them. In nucleotides, the CDR3 is TGTGCCAGCAGTTTATCGACAAACCAAAACGCCGGGGAGCTGTTTTTT. Protein sequence: CASSLSTNQNAGELFF.

The chain recombines TRBV2 with TRBJ2-1, with a possible D match to TRBD2 (6 bases). V lost 0 bases and J 2 bases, leaving 17 bases between the germline ends. Germline lookup yields CDR1 SNHLY and CDR2 FYNNEI. This CDR3 region has 18 residues. CDR3 bases: TGTGCCAGCAGTGAAGCGGAGGGCCGCACCCTCACCTACAATGAGCAGTTCTTC. Its protein is CASSEAEGRTLTYNEQFF.

The chain carries TRBV4-1 and TRBJ2-1; 14 positions agree with TRBD2. The germline V gene has CDR1 MGHRA and CDR2 YSYEKL. The CDR3 has 16 residues. The trim removed 0 bases at V and 10 bases at J, leaving 5 bases unmatched. The CDR3 protein is CASSQDSGTSGREQFF. In nucleotides, the CDR3 is TGCGCCAGCAGCCAAGATTCCGGGACTAGCGGGAGAGAGCAGTTCTTC.

Here the CDR3 DNA reads TGTGCCAGCAGTCTCGGGACTTACTACGAGCAGTACTTC. Protein: CASSLGTYYEQYF. V and J are TRBV28 and TRBJ2-7, with a possible D match to TRBD2 (6 bases). The V end lost 5 bases, the J end lost 3 bases, and 11 bases lay between the germline ends. Germline loops: CDR1 MDHEN, CDR2 SYDVKM. CDR3 size: 13 residues.

As for this clone: The sample contains more than one DNA sequence encoding this CDR3. The chain joins TRBV9 to TRBJ1-5; D uncertain. This CDR3 comprises 13 residues. Looked up from germline, CDR1 is SGDLS and CDR2 is YYNGEE. The germline V and J ends were trimmed by 2 bases and 1 base, with 4 bases remaining between them. CDR3 sequence: CASSVGSNQPQHF. Written as DNA, the CDR3 is TGTGCCAGCAGCGTGGGCAGCAATCAGCCCCAGCATTTT.

The chain employs TRBV19 and TRBJ2-5; TRBD2 matches 7 bases. CDR1 is LNHDA, CDR2 SQIVND, per germline (reference sequence). V trimming: 7 bases; J trimming: 5 bases; junction bases outside the gene matches: 13. This CDR3 is 15 amino acids long. The CDR3 spells CASMRTSLVRETQYF. The CDR3 DNA reads as TGTGCCAGTATGCGGACTAGTTTGGTTCGGGAGACCCAGTACTTC.

The chain combines TRBV29-1 with TRBJ2-7; 7 nucleotides match TRBD2. CDR3 length: 12 amino acids. Germline V gene lookup returns CDR1 SQVTM and CDR2 ANQGSEA. The V segment lost 6 bases and the J segment 2 bases; nucleotides outside the gene matches: 4. The CDR3 DNA is TGCAGCGTATTAGCGGGCGCCTACGAGCAGTACTTC. This codes for CSVLAGAYEQYF.

The genes are TRBV28 and TRBJ2-3; TRBD1 is a possible D gene (5 bases). Germline V gives CDR1 MDHEN, CDR2 SYDVKM. Trimming pared 7 bases from V and 1 base from J, leaving 12 bases between. The CDR3 spans 14 residues. CDR3 bases: TGTGCCAGCACGGACAACTACGGCACAGATACGCAGTATTTT. This sequence encodes CASTDNYGTDTQYF.

This chain joins TRBV13 and TRBJ2-7; D not certain. CDR3 length equals 15 residues. V lost 3 bases and J lost 2, with 14 bases in between. Germline values: CDR1 PRHDT, CDR2 FYEKMQ (reference sequence). For the CDR3, the DNA is TGTGCCAGCAGCTTTGTTAGTAGCCGTACCTACGAGCAGTACTTC. Encoded protein: CASSFVSSRTYEQYF.

The chain employs TRBV7-9 and TRBJ1-1, with TRBD1 as a possible D gene (6 bases). V gave up 3 bases and J gave up 1 base, with 12 bases separating them. The CDR3 sequence is 15 residues long. CDR1 and CDR2 from the germline V gene are SEHNR and FQNEAQ (reference sequence). CDR3 amino acids: CASSLIEGENTEAFF. CDR3 DNA sequence: TGTGCCAGCAGCTTGATAGAGGGGGAGAACACTGAAGCTTTCTTT.

The rearrangement uses TRBV5-6 and TRBJ2-1, with 11 bases aligning to TRBD2. V lost 0 bases, J lost 5 bases, and 4 bases stayed unmatched. Germline V gives CDR1 SGHDT, CDR2 YYEEEE. This CDR3 comprises 16 residues. The CDR3 DNA follows: TGTGCCAGCAGCTTGGCGACTAGCGGGAACGACAATGAGCAGTTCTTC. This encodes CASSLATSGNDNEQFF.

The chain is built from TRBV2 and TRBJ2-3, with 14 bases matching TRBD2. CDR3 length: 20 residues. Germline trimming cut 4 bases from V and 6 bases from J; bases unmatched to any gene: 18. Germline CDR1 and CDR2: SNHLY and FYNNEI. This chain's CDR3 is CASSGFETSGRANHRDTQYF. DNA for the CDR3: TGTGCCAGCAGTGGGTTCGAGACTAGCGGGAGGGCAAATCACAGGGATACGCAGTATTTT.

The gene calls are TRBV15 and TRBJ1-2; 9 bases are a match to TRBD1. Germline CDR1 LNHNV, CDR2 YYDKDF (reference sequence). J was trimmed by 3 bases and V by 1 base; bases with no gene match: 6. The CDR3 contains 16 residues. CDR3 sequence (DNA): TGTGCCACCAGCAGAGCTAAGGGACAGGGAGACTATGGCTACACCTTC. This codes for CATSRAKGQGDYGYTF. The complete variable domain, with remaining parts taken from reference TRBV15 and TRBJ1-2, reads DAMVIQNPRYQVTQFGKPVTLSCSQTLNHNVMYWYQQKSSQAPKLLFHYYDKDFNNEADTPDNFQSRRPNTSFCFLDIRSPGLGDTAMYLCATSRAKGQGDYGYTFGSGTRLTVV.